This entry features one TCR beta chain sequence. This sample is drawn from a study of blood T cell repertoires in COVID-19. At the level of the study: Sites across the United States, Italy and Spain contributed samples from acute and convalescent COVID-19. Sample material is recorded as cDNA or gDNA derived from T cells, B-cell-depleted T cells, or PBMCs.

Original data processing: Nucleated cell number was recorded as an estimate derived from reference gene primer amplification. Repertoires were generated with immunoSEQ multiplex PCR, while TCRdb's copy carries only in-frame clones and drops some. V and J calls and clone size come straight from that table; D and trimming were deduced from the DNA. Seen here are 200,000 or so clones, roughly 87% observed once, and the top ten hold about 6.5%. The germline gives CDR1 LNHDA, CDR2 SQIVND (reference sequence). The V end was cut by 6 bases, the J end by 9 bases, with 15 bases between. The length of the CDR3 is 14 residues.

This chain connects TRBV19 to TRBJ1-6, with D maybe TRBD1 (5 bases). The source of this sequence is a middle-aged woman with acute or convalescent COVID-19. Source material: peripheral blood. The CDR3 loop reads CASSLRVLSSPLHF. CDR3 bases: TGTGCCAGTAGCCTCAGGGTGTTAAGTTCACCCCTCCACTTT.